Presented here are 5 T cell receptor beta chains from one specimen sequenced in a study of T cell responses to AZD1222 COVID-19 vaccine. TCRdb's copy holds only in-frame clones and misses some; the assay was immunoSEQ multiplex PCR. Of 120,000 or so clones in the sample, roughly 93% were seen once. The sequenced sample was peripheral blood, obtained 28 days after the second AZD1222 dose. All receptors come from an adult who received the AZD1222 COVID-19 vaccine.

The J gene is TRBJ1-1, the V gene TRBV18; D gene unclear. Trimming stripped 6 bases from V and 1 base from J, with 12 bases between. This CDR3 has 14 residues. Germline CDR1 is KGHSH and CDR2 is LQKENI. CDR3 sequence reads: CASSQSRQNTEAFF. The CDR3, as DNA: TGTGCCAGCTCCCAGTCGAGACAGAACACTGAAGCTTTCTTT.

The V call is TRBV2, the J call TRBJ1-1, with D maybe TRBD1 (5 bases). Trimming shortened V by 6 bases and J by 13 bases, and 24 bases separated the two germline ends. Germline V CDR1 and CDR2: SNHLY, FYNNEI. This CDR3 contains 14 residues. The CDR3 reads CASSGGAMLMKLFF. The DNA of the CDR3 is TGTGCCAGCAGCGGAGGGGCCATGCTAATGAAGCTTTTCTTT.

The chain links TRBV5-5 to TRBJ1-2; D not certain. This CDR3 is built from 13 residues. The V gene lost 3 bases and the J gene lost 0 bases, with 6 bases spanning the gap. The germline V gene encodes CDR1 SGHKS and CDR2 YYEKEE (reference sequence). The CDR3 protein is CASSSASNYGYTF. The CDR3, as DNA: TGTGCCAGCAGCTCTGCTTCTAACTATGGCTACACCTTC.

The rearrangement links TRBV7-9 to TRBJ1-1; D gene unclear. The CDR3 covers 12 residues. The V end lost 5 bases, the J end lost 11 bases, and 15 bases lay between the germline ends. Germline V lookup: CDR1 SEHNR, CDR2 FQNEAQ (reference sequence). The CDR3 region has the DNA TGTGCCAGCAGCCCTTCAGGTCGGGGTGCTTTCTTT. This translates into CASSPSGRGAFF. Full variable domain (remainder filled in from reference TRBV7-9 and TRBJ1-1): DTGVSQNPRHKITKRGQNVTFRCDPISEHNRLYWYRQTLGQGPEFLTYFQNEAQLEKSRLLSDRFSAERPKGSFSTLEIQRTEQGDSAMYLCASSPSGRGAFFGQGTRLTVV.

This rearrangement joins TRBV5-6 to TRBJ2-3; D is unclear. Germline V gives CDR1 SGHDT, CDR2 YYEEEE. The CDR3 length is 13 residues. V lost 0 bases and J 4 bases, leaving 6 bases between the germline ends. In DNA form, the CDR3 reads TGTGCCAGCAGCTTGGACAGAGCAGATACGCAGTATTTT. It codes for CASSLDRADTQYF.